This T cell receptor (beta chain) appears in the sequencing data of a study of blood T cell repertoires in COVID-19. The germline gives CDR1 SEHNR, CDR2 FQNEAQ (reference sequence). The CDR3 length is 16 residues. Trimming took off 2 bases at V and 0 bases at J, with 10 bases between the two ends. Only in-frame clones appear in the TCRdb table, and some are missing; sequencing was by immunoSEQ multiplex PCR. The data hold 300,000 to 350,000 clones, with just under 90% observed a single time. The rearrangement joins TRBV7-9 to TRBJ1-4; D is ambiguous. This TCR came from a woman aged 25 to 39 who had recovered from COVID-19. The sequencing sample was made of PBMCs or T cells enriched from blood (not recorded which). The CDR3 DNA sequence: TGTGCCAGCAGCTTATTTGGTGGAGCAACTAATGAAAAACTGTTTTTT. Translating it yields CASSLFGGATNEKLFF. Using reference TRBV7-9 and TRBJ1-4 for the parts outside the CDR3, the full variable domain is DTGVSQNPRHKITKRGQNVTFRCDPISEHNRLYWYRQTLGQGPEFLTYFQNEAQLEKSRLLSDRFSAERPKGSFSTLEIQRTEQGDSAMYLCASSLFGGATNEKLFFGSGTQLSVL.